These 3 T cell receptor beta chains were all obtained from the same sample, sequenced in a study of cytomegalovirus exposure and HLA in healthy donors. PCR primers comprised 60 Vbeta and 13 Jbeta primers. TCRdb's copy holds only in-frame clones and misses some; the assay was immunoSEQ multiplex PCR. The sample holds roughly 160,000 clones, around 74% seen once. Sequencing was carried out using PBMCs. These receptors were collected from a female donor in good health and CMV-seronegative.

The chain recombines TRBV6-1 with TRBJ1-3; weak D call: TRBD1 (5 bases). Trimming removed 1 base at V and 2 bases at J, with 12 bases between. CDR3 length equals 16 residues. The germline gives CDR1 MNHNS, CDR2 SASEGT. The CDR3, as DNA: TGTGCCAGCAGTGAAGAGGAGGGGAGGGCTGGAAACACCATATATTTT. It encodes CASSEEEGRAGNTIYF.

This clone was observed a few times. The J gene is TRBJ2-7, the V gene TRBV6-6; D might be TRBD2 (5 bases). The ends were cut back, 4 bases at V and 6 bases at J, with 22 bases in the middle. The germline gives CDR1 MNHNY, CDR2 SVGAGI (reference sequence). This CDR3 is built from 16 residues. The CDR3 spells CASSSATFQRTGEQYF. In nucleotides, the CDR3 is TGTGCCAGCAGTTCGGCGACTTTCCAGAGGACTGGCGAGCAGTACTTC.

This clone was counted a few times. This sequence joins TRBV19 and TRBJ2-1; D gene uncertain. V gave up 4 bases and J gave up 0 bases, with 22 bases separating them. In germline, CDR1 is LNHDA, CDR2 SQIVND (reference sequence). The CDR3 runs 19 residues. CDR3 sequence: CASSKDLIVRATSYNEQFF. The CDR3 DNA follows: TGTGCCAGTAGTAAAGATCTAATAGTGCGAGCGACCTCCTACAATGAGCAGTTCTTC.